This TCR beta chain originates from a study of T cells after yellow fever vaccination. Study-level results: Among primary-vaccination clones, most reappeared after the booster, at around 97% for CD4 and roughly 90% for CD8.

This clonotype was counted at least ten times. Its antigen remains unknown. Germline V gene sequence: CDR1 LGHNA, CDR2 YSLEER. This CDR3 spans 15 amino acids. The germline V and J ends were trimmed by 1 base and 4 bases, with 13 bases remaining between them. MiXCR, run by TCRdb on the 5' RACE reads, gives a single entry per CDR3 protein. The sample holds 250,000 to 300,000 distinct CDR3 sequences, about 5.2% seen once. The receptor's source is a man aged 18-30 years who received the YFV17D yellow fever vaccine. This rearrangement joins TRBV4-3 to TRBJ2-5; D possibly matches TRBD1 or TRBD2 (6 bases each). Sequencing was performed on CD4+ T cells sorted from PBMCs, taken on the day of the yellow fever booster vaccination. The CDR3 DNA reads as TGCGCCAGCAGCCAAGGTTACGGGGGCGGAGAGACCCAGTACTTC. Translation: CASSQGYGGGETQYF.